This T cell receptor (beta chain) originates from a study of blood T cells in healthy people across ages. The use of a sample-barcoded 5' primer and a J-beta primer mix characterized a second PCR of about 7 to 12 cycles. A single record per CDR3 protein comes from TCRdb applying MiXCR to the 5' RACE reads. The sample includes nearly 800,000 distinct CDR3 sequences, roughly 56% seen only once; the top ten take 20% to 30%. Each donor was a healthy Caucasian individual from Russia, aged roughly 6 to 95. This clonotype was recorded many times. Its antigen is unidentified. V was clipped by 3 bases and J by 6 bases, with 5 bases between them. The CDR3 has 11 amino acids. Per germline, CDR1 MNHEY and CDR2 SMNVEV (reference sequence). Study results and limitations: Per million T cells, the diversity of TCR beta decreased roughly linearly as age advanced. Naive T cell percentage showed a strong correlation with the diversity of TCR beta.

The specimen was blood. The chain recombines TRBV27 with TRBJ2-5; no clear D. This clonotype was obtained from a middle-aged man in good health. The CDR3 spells CASSLGKTQYF. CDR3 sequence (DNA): TGTGCCAGCAGTTTGGGGAAGACCCAGTACTTC.